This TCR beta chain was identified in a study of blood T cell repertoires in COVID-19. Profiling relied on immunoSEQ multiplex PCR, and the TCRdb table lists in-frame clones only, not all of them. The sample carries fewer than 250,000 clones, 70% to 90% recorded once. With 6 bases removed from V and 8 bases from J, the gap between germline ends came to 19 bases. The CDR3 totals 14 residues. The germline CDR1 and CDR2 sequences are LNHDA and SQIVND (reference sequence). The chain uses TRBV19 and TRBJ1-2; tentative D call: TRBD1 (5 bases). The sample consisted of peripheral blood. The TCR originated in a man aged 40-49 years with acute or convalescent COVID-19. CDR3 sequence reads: CASSLTAPARGYTF. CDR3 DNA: TGTGCCAGTAGCCTGACAGCCCCAGCGAGAGGCTACACCTTC.